The sequence of this TCR beta chain was determined in a study of blood T cell repertoires in COVID-19. Study-level background: COVID-19 samples collected from the United States, Italy and Spain covered acute and convalescent phases. PBMCs, B-cell-depleted T cells, or T cells were the source of the cDNA or gDNA that made up the material.

In the authors' methods: Reference gene primer amplification gave estimated nucleated cell counts. The protocol was immunoSEQ multiplex PCR, while the TCRdb copy is restricted to in-frame clones and leaves out a portion. V and J calls and clone size are those listed in that table; D and trimming were worked out from the DNA. The sample includes around 78,000 clones, roughly 85% of them seen just once. Trimming shortened V by 2 bases and J by 4 bases, and 14 bases separated the two germline ends. This CDR3 comprises 15 residues. Germline V gene sequence: CDR1 LGHNA, CDR2 YNFKEQ. A single count supports this clone.

The sample consisted of peripheral blood. The TCR comes from a man in his forties or fifties with active or convalescent COVID-19. V and J are TRBV4-2 and TRBJ2-5, with a weak D call TRBD2 (7 bases). CDR3 in DNA: TGTGCCAGCAGCCAAACGTCGCGGGGGCGAGAGACCCAGTACTTC. The encoded protein is CASSQTSRGRETQYF.